The 14 T cell receptor beta chains listed next were all sequenced from one sample in a study of cytomegalovirus exposure and HLA in healthy donors. PCR was performed using 60 Vbeta and 13 Jbeta primers. Only in-frame clones appear in the TCRdb table, and some are missing; sequencing was by immunoSEQ multiplex PCR. Among some 120,000 clones listed, 15% to 20% were seen once. Sample: PBMCs. Receptor source: a female donor in good health and CMV-seropositive.

The V call is TRBV15, the J call TRBJ1-1, with D possibly TRBD1 on 6 matching bases. The CDR3 runs 15 residues. Trimming took off 0 bases at V and 8 bases at J, with 16 bases between the two ends. Germline lookup yields CDR1 LNHNV and CDR2 YYDKDF (reference sequence). The CDR3 sequence is CATSRDKAGAREAFF. CDR3 bases: TGTGCCACCAGCAGAGATAAGGCAGGGGCGCGAGAAGCTTTCTTT.

The table lists this clone with a few counts. DNA for the CDR3: TGTGCCAGCAGTGAAGTTTCGGTTTTGAACACTGAAGCTTTCTTT. Its protein product is CASSEVSVLNTEAFF. The chain uses TRBV6-1 and TRBJ1-1; D remains unclear. Germline assignment: CDR1 MNHNS and CDR2 SASEGT. V was cut by 1 base and J by 0 bases, with 9 bases left in between. The CDR3 consists of 15 residues.

The chain carries TRBV7-9 and TRBJ2-7; 13 nucleotides match TRBD2. The CDR3 sequence is 15 residues long. CDR1 is SEHNR, CDR2 FQNEAQ, per germline (reference sequence). With V trimmed by 7 bases and J by 2 bases, 5 bases remained unmatched. The CDR3 loop is CASTTGTSGTYEQYF. The CDR3 bases are TGTGCCAGCACCACAGGGACTAGCGGGACCTACGAGCAGTACTTC.

This clone occurred a few times. The chain links TRBV5-1 to TRBJ2-3, with 12 positions matching TRBD2. This CDR3 has 16 residues. With V trimmed by 3 bases and J by 3 bases, 5 bases remained unmatched. Germline V gene lookup returns CDR1 SGHRS and CDR2 YFSETQ. CDR3 loop: CASSSGLAGTTDTQYF. The CDR3 DNA reads as TGCGCCAGCAGCTCCGGACTAGCGGGGACAACAGATACGCAGTATTTT.

This clone came up a few times. The CDR3 region has the DNA TGCGCCAGCAGCCGCCTAGTGGAGGGGGCCTATGGCTACACCTTC. It is translated as CASSRLVEGAYGYTF. V is TRBV4-3 and J is TRBJ1-2, with 7 bases identical to TRBD1. Germline-derived CDR1 and CDR2 are LGHNA and YSLEER. V lost 4 bases, J lost 4 bases, and 9 bases stayed unmatched. This CDR3 region has 15 residues.

The chain combines TRBV29-1 with TRBJ2-5, with D tentatively TRBD1 (5 bases). The CDR3 is 12 amino acids. Trimming removed 6 bases at V and 9 bases at J, with 17 bases between. Per germline, CDR1 SQVTM and CDR2 ANQGSEA. This CDR3 is CSVCPLVGAQYF. The CDR3, as DNA: TGCAGCGTGTGCCCCCTGGTAGGGGCCCAGTACTTC.

This clone appeared a few times. The chain links TRBV29-1 to TRBJ1-2, with TRBD1 matching 8 bases. The CDR3 is 14 residues long. CDR1 and CDR2 (germline): SQVTM, ANQGSEA. With V trimmed by 6 bases and J by 4 bases, 10 bases remained unmatched. The CDR3 DNA reads as TGCAGCGTGCCGGGACAGGATATTTTCTATGGCTACACCTTC. It is translated as CSVPGQDIFYGYTF. The full variable domain, with the rest looked up from reference TRBV29-1 and TRBJ1-2, is SAVISQKPSRDICQRGTSLTIQCQVDSQVTMMFWYRQQPGQSLTLIATANQGSEATYESGFVIDKFPISRPNLTFSTLTVSNMSPEDSSIYLCSVPGQDIFYGYTFGSGTRLTVV.

Details on this clone: An end of the junction differs from the germline gene, which may be a read error. CDR3 residues: CASRGQGNPEAFF. In DNA form, the CDR3 reads TGTGCCAGCAGGGGACAGGGGAACCCTGAAGCTTTCTTT. The chain recombines TRBV28 with TRBJ1-1; TRBD1 matches at 10 bases. The CDR3 sequence is 13 residues long. Germline V gene sequence: CDR1 MDHEN, CDR2 SYDVKM.

The chain carries TRBV9 and TRBJ2-2; D is undetermined. Germline V gene sequence: CDR1 SGDLS, CDR2 YYNGEE. Trimming cost V 3 bases and J 0 bases, with 12 bases left between them. The CDR3 is 16 residues long. CDR3 DNA sequence: TGTGCCAGCAGCGCCCAGGATTACGCGAACACCGGGGAGCTGTTTTTT. Amino acid sequence: CASSAQDYANTGELFF.

The chain combines TRBV5-4 with TRBJ2-7; 9 positions agree with TRBD2. The CDR3 length is 15 residues. Germline values: CDR1 SGHNT, CDR2 YYREEE (reference sequence). V shed 0 bases, J shed 1 base, and the junction held 2 bases outside the gene matches. This CDR3 reads CASSLALAGSYEQYF. For the CDR3, the DNA is TGTGCCAGCAGCTTGGCGCTAGCGGGATCCTACGAGCAGTACTTC.

The chain has TRBV10-3 and TRBJ2-5; TRBD1 is a possible D gene (6 bases). CDR1 is ENHRY and CDR2 is SYGVKD in the germline V gene. Between the trimmed V and J ends, which lost 2 bases and 5 bases, there was a span of 12 bases. CDR3 length: 14 residues. CDR3: CAISEILGAETQYF. In DNA, the CDR3 is TGTGCCATCAGTGAGATCTTGGGGGCGGAGACCCAGTACTTC.

This clone was seen only a few times. This chain uses TRBV7-9 with TRBJ2-7; D not resolved. The CDR3 covers 14 residues. The V gene's germline CDR1 is SEHNR and CDR2 FQNEAQ (reference sequence). V was clipped by 5 bases and J by 2 bases, with 13 bases between them. CDR3 sequence reads: CASSPPSGPYEQYF. The CDR3 nucleotides are TGTGCCAGCAGCCCTCCCAGTGGGCCCTACGAGCAGTACTTC.

The chain employs TRBV20-1 and TRBJ2-5; D may be TRBD1 (6 bases). The germline gives CDR1 DFQATT, CDR2 SNEGSKA (reference sequence). Trimming shortened V by 6 bases and J by 4 bases, and 9 bases separated the two germline ends. This CDR3 has 11 amino acids. The CDR3: CSANRAETQYF. The CDR3 DNA reads as TGCAGTGCGAACAGGGCAGAGACCCAGTACTTC.

This clone was counted between two and nine times. CDR3: CASSYGGLGTYEQYF. Written as DNA, the CDR3 is TGTGCCAGCAGTTACGGCGGGCTCGGAACCTACGAGCAGTACTTC. The V gene is TRBV6-5, the J gene TRBJ2-7; tentatively, D is TRBD2 (5 bases). The V gene lost 2 bases and the J gene lost 2 bases, with 13 bases spanning the gap. From germline, CDR1 is MNHEY and CDR2 SVGAGI. The CDR3 has 15 amino acids.